Sequencing of this T cell receptor (beta chain) was carried out in a study of T cell responses to AZD1222 COVID-19 vaccine (dated by TCRdb to the early 2020s). About the full investigation: AZD1222 recipients with second doses at about 4 weeks or about 12 weeks were pooled, because spike-specific TCR depth and breadth did not differ between schedules. A total of 233 trial participants underwent TCR sequencing, of whom 200 to 220 had received two doses of AZD1222 and 26 had received two doses of the MenACWY control vaccine. Enrollment into the trials was organized by age into subgroups of 18-55, 56-69 and 70-plus years, and those subgroups contained roughly 150, 30 and 60 TCR-sequenced participants, respectively. What the study reported, not specific to this receptor: Conclusions about previously exposed vaccinees are limited because only a handful of AZD1222 recipients were SARS-CoV-2 seropositive at baseline. Most participants were white British and females outnumbered males, and the authors suggested that clonal diversity may have been underestimated. CD4 TCRs associated with the vaccine covered the entire spike protein, and the dominant responses were in regions 160-218 and 743-854. Reportedly, almost half of the unique spike-specific TCRs recognized epitopes lying outside the regions that are mutated in the B.1.351 and B.1.1.7 variants. In the small 56-69-year group, the increase in depth fell short of significance, most likely because of low power. Because no samples from the day 14 peak response were available, repertoires could be characterized only after the peak T cell response. A significant rise in spike-specific TCR breadth and depth was observed after two AZD1222 doses relative to day 0 and relative to MenACWY recipients.

The sample holds one count of this clone. Its antigen is not yet known. Per-base quality was not reported, and no clone a single base away is much larger than it. The CDR3 regions of human TCRbeta chains were analyzed by immunosequencing. The source study handled its data this way. TCRs in the repertoires were compared against a reference library of SARS-CoV-2-specific TCRs that had been generated with the MIRA antigen-specificity platform. Breadth was defined as the fraction of unique TCRs that were SARS-CoV-2-associated, and depth was defined as the fraction of total T cells that were SARS-CoV-2-associated. Using the MIRA data, each spike-specific TCR was assigned both to the spike region to which the TCR was reactive and to a CD4 or CD8 class. Log10-transformed breadth and depth values were compared by one-way ANOVA with Sidak's multiple comparisons tests. The clones in this table, taken by TCRdb from immuneACCESS, are in-frame only. Not every clone is retained; where verified, under half of the shortfall comes from an unresolved V gene, and the cause of the rest is unknown. The DNA was the basis for D and trimming; V, J and clone size are from that table. The sample profile shows 95,000 to 150,000 clones; roughly 87% of them were found once. The ten most abundant clones make up about 1.2% of the sample.

In light of the paper, this sample's time point label describes: baseline before first vaccination. Vaccinee samples came from UK trials COV001 and COV002, including a single-blind randomized controlled phase 2/3 trial of AZD1222 (ChAdOx1 nCoV-19) in healthy adults. Trial participant PBMC samples were collected at day 0 and day 28 after the second dose for TCRbeta chain sequencing. The sample was peripheral blood, taken on day 0 of AZD1222 vaccination. The receptor comes from an adult in good health.

The nucleotides read TGCGCCAGCAGTCCCCAGAATAATTCACCCCTCCACTTT. It translates to CASSPQNNSPLHF. The V and J segments used are TRBV10-2 and TRBJ1-6; the D gene identity is not certain. The CDR3 runs 13 residues from the cysteine to the phenylalanine. Left in the record is the CDR3 DNA by itself, 39 bases read in frame from the first base. At the junction V is shortened by 5 bases and J by 5 bases, with 7 bases in between. CDR1 and CDR2, looked up from the germline V gene, are WSHSY and SAAADI.